The T cell receptor (beta chain) described here comes from a study of T cell responses to AZD1222 COVID-19 vaccine. Repertoires were generated with immunoSEQ multiplex PCR, while TCRdb's copy carries only in-frame clones and drops some. The table lists more than 75,000 clones, about 89% of them singletons. Source: peripheral blood, taken on day 0 of AZD1222 vaccination. The sequence came from an adult in good health.

The CDR3 loop reads CAITSRGDRGRTFF. DNA for the CDR3: TGTGCCATCACCTCTCGGGGGGACAGGGGTCGAACTTTCTTT. The V and J genes are TRBV10-3 and TRBJ1-1; 10 bases fit TRBD1. The CDR3 spans 14 residues. Germline V gives CDR1 ENHRY, CDR2 SYGVKD. V was clipped by 7 bases and J by 12 bases; unmatched bases: 14.